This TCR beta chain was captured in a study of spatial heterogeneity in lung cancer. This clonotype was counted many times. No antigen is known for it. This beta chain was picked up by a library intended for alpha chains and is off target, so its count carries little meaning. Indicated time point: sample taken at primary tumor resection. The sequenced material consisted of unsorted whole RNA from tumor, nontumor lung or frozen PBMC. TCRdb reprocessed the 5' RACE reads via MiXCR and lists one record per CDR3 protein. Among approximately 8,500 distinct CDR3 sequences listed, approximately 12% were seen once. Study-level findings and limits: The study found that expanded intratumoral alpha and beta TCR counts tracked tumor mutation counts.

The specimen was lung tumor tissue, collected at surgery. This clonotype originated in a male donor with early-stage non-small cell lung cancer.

CDR3 sequence (DNA): TGTGCCAGCAGCCTTACAGCGGGACTGATAGATACGCAGTATTTT. It translates to CASSLTAGLIDTQYF. The rearrangement uses TRBV11-1 and TRBJ2-3, with TRBD2 matching 7 bases. This CDR3 region has 15 residues. Germline trimming cut 5 bases from V and 5 bases from J; bases unmatched to any gene: 10. Germline CDR1 SGHAT, CDR2 FQDESV (reference sequence).